These 24 T cell receptor beta chains were sequenced from one sample in a study of cytomegalovirus exposure and HLA in healthy donors. The method was immunoSEQ multiplex PCR; TCRdb's version includes in-frame clones alone and lacks a portion of them. Here the sample spans some 100,000 clones, 85% to 90% being singletons. Sequenced sample: PBMCs. The receptor source for this set is a woman aged 18-29 years in good health and CMV-seronegative.

The chain links TRBV6-5 to TRBJ2-3; D not resolved. The V gene lost 8 bases and the J gene lost 12 bases, with 15 bases spanning the gap. The V gene's germline CDR1 is MNHEY and CDR2 SVGAGI. The CDR3 has 11 amino acids. As DNA, the CDR3 is TGTGCCAGCGGGCCCGGTCCGTCCCAGTATTTT. Protein: CASGPGPSQYF.

The rearrangement uses TRBV28 and TRBJ2-2; D possibly corresponds to TRBD1 (5 bases). The CDR3 runs 16 residues. Trimming pared 6 bases from V and 2 bases from J, leaving 16 bases between. Germline loops: CDR1 MDHEN, CDR2 SYDVKM. The CDR3 DNA is TGTGCCAGCAGATCAATGGACAAATCTAACACCGGGGAGCTGTTTTTT. Translating it yields CASRSMDKSNTGELFF. The full variable domain, in which reference TRBV28 and TRBJ2-2 provide the parts outside the CDR3, is DVKVTQSSRYLVKRTGEKVFLECVQDMDHENMFWYRQDPGLGLRLIYFSYDVKMKEKGDIPEGYSVSREKKERFSLILESASTNQTSMYLCASRSMDKSNTGELFFGEGSRLTVL.

J is TRBJ1-2 and V is TRBV28; no clear D. Germline lookup yields CDR1 MDHEN and CDR2 SYDVKM. CDR3 length: 11 amino acids. V was trimmed by 7 bases and J by 5 bases, leaving 8 bases between them. Here the CDR3 DNA reads TGTGCCAGCATGGCGGCATATGGCTACACCTTC. Translating it yields CASMAAYGYTF.

The J gene is TRBJ2-7, the V gene TRBV9; 8 bases agree with TRBD2. V shed 0 bases and J 0 bases; nucleotides not matched to a gene: 2. Germline values: CDR1 SGDLS, CDR2 YYNGEE. The CDR3 runs to 15 residues. The CDR3: CASSVDSGSSYEQYF. The CDR3 region has the DNA TGTGCCAGCAGCGTAGACAGCGGGAGCTCCTACGAGCAGTACTTC.

The rearrangement links TRBV9 to TRBJ2-7; D is perhaps TRBD1 (6 bases). Per germline, CDR1 SGDLS and CDR2 YYNGEE. V was shortened by 0 bases and J by 3 bases, with 25 bases between the two germline ends. CDR3 size: 19 residues. The CDR3 spells CASSVARVGQGQTFYEQYF. The CDR3 region has the DNA TGTGCCAGCAGCGTAGCTCGGGTGGGGCAAGGACAGACCTTCTACGAGCAGTACTTC.

This chain's CDR3 is CASSLGSRTGTNEQFF. CDR3 coding DNA: TGTGCCAGCAGCTTAGGCTCCAGGACAGGGACGAATGAGCAGTTCTTC. The chain combines TRBV7-8 with TRBJ2-1, with 8 bases aligning to TRBD1. The V segment lost 1 base and the J segment 7 bases; nucleotides outside the gene matches: 9. CDR3 length equals 16 residues. Per germline, CDR1 SGHVS and CDR2 FQNEAQ. The complete variable domain, with remaining parts taken from reference TRBV7-8 and TRBJ2-1, reads GAGVSQSPRYKVAKRGQDVALRCDPISGHVSLFWYQQALGQGPEFLTYFQNEAQLDKSGLPSDRFFAERPEGSVSTLKIQRTQQEDSAVYLCASSLGSRTGTNEQFFGPGTRLTVL.

V gene TRBV4-3 combines with J gene TRBJ1-2, with D unclear. V lost 0 bases, J lost 4 bases, and 9 bases lay in between. This CDR3 comprises 14 residues. CDR1 is LGHNA and CDR2 is YSLEER in the germline V gene. CDR3: CASSQDWNSYGYTF. As DNA, the CDR3 is TGCGCCAGCAGCCAAGATTGGAACAGCTATGGCTACACCTTC.

V gene TRBV27 combines with J gene TRBJ2-1, with 10 bases that match TRBD2. V trimming: 5 bases; J trimming: 9 bases; junction bases outside the gene matches: 16. The germline gives CDR1 MNHEY, CDR2 SMNVEV (reference sequence). The CDR3 contains 17 residues. The CDR3 nucleotides are TGTGCCAGCAGTCCGACGGGGGGAGCGGGGGGGCCCGGTGAGCAGTTCTTC. Protein product: CASSPTGGAGGPGEQFF.

The chain links TRBV2 to TRBJ1-1; unclear D gene. V lost 5 bases, J lost 1 base, and 20 bases lay in between. The CDR3 spans 17 residues. CDR1 and CDR2 (germline): SNHLY, FYNNEI. The DNA of the CDR3 is TGTGCCAGCAGTACCCAAACCACACAGATTCCGAACACTGAAGCTTTCTTT. Amino acids: CASSTQTTQIPNTEAFF. The entire variable domain, with the rest obtained from reference TRBV2 and TRBJ1-1, is as follows: EPEVTQTPSHQVTQMGQEVILRCVPISNHLYFYWYRQILGQKVEFLVSFYNNEISEKSEIFDDQFSVERPDGSNFTLKIRSTKLEDSAMYFCASSTQTTQIPNTEAFFGQGTRLTVV.

In this sample, this clone turned up a few times. This chain connects TRBV7-6 to TRBJ2-7, with TRBD1 as a possible D gene (6 bases). This CDR3 spans 12 amino acids. V was trimmed by 5 bases and J by 11 bases, leaving 16 bases between them. Germline V lookup: CDR1 SGHVS, CDR2 FNYEAQ. As DNA, the CDR3 is TGTGCCAGCAGCATTCTACAGGGAGTAAAGTACTTC. Its protein product is CASSILQGVKYF.

The chain carries TRBV15 and TRBJ2-1; 14 bases fit TRBD2. The germline CDR1 and CDR2 sequences are LNHNV and YYDKDF (reference sequence). After removal of 0 bases from V and 8 bases from J, the junction contained 6 bases not matched to a gene. This CDR3 has 17 residues. The CDR3 DNA is TGTGCCACCAGCAGAGACCGACTAGCGGGGGGGATACATGAGCAGTTCTTC. Translating gives CATSRDRLAGGIHEQFF. Full variable domain (outside the CDR3, taken from reference TRBV15 and TRBJ2-1): DAMVIQNPRYQVTQFGKPVTLSCSQTLNHNVMYWYQQKSSQAPKLLFHYYDKDFNNEADTPDNFQSRRPNTSFCFLDIRSPGLGDTAMYLCATSRDRLAGGIHEQFFGPGTRLTVL.

There are a few counts of this clone. The rearrangement joins TRBV6-5 to TRBJ1-6; D remains unclear. Trimming took off 5 bases at V and 9 bases at J, with 14 bases between the two ends. The germline CDR1 and CDR2 sequences are MNHEY and SVGAGI. There are 14 residues in the CDR3. CDR3 in amino acids: CASSKRRVGSPLHF. In nucleotides, the CDR3 is TGTGCCAGCAGTAAGCGACGTGTAGGTTCACCCCTCCACTTT.

The rearrangement uses TRBV9 and TRBJ2-5; 12 bases are a match to TRBD1. The CDR3 is 16 residues long. The germline CDR1 and CDR2 sequences are SGDLS and YYNGEE. Losses at the gene ends were 0 bases for V and 7 bases for J; bases not matched to a gene: 7. This CDR3 reads CASSVESGQGAGTQYF. CDR3 sequence (DNA): TGTGCCAGCAGCGTAGAATCGGGACAGGGGGCGGGGACCCAGTACTTC.

The gene calls are TRBV5-6 and TRBJ1-5; maybe TRBD1 (5 bases). The CDR3 extends over 15 amino acids. V gave up 0 bases and J gave up 4 bases, with 11 bases separating them. Looked up from germline, CDR1 is SGHDT and CDR2 is YYEEEE. In DNA form, the CDR3 reads TGTGCCAGCAGCTTGGGATATGGGGGGAATCAGCCCCAGCATTTT. Amino acids: CASSLGYGGNQPQHF.

In this sample, this clone turned up once. This chain joins TRBV28 and TRBJ2-7, with D tentatively TRBD2 (7 bases). Germline assignment: CDR1 MDHEN and CDR2 SYDVKM. This CDR3 has 15 residues. The V and J ends lost 2 bases and 2 bases respectively, with 13 bases between them. The CDR3 DNA reads as TGTGCCAGCAGTTTAGGGGCGGGGGCGGCCTACGAGCAGTACTTC. The encoded protein is CASSLGAGAAYEQYF.

The chain recombines TRBV7-8 with TRBJ2-1; 12 nucleotides line up with TRBD2. The V segment lost 4 bases and the J segment 10 bases; nucleotides outside the gene matches: 8. The CDR3 is 15 residues long. The V gene's germline CDR1 is SGHVS and CDR2 FQNEAQ. CDR3 DNA sequence: TGTGCCAGCAGCTCCTCTAGCGGGGGGGCGGAGGAGCAGTTCTTC. The encoded protein is CASSSSSGGAEEQFF. Based on the CDR3 plus reference TRBV7-8 and TRBJ2-1, the full variable domain is GAGVSQSPRYKVAKRGQDVALRCDPISGHVSLFWYQQALGQGPEFLTYFQNEAQLDKSGLPSDRFFAERPEGSVSTLKIQRTQQEDSAVYLCASSSSSGGAEEQFFGPGTRLTVL.

The chain combines TRBV21-1 with TRBJ2-7; the table names TRBD2, a call not compared with the DNA. TRBV21-1 is tagged as a pseudogene. The length of the CDR3 is 10 residues. In nucleotides, the CDR3 is TGTGCCAGCAGGAGAGGAGAGCAGTACTTC. It is translated as CASRRGEQYF.

V and J are TRBV29-1 and TRBJ1-2; TRBD1 is a possible D gene (6 bases). The CDR3 is 13 residues long. The V and J ends lost 6 bases and 5 bases respectively, with 16 bases between them. CDR1 is SQVTM and CDR2 is ANQGSEA in the germline V gene. The CDR3 region has the DNA TGCAGCGTCCACAGGGACCCAGGATATGGCTACACCTTC. Protein sequence: CSVHRDPGYGYTF.

This clone turned up a few times. The V call is TRBV4-1, the J call TRBJ2-7, with a weak D call TRBD2 (6 bases). The CDR3 runs to 15 residues. The ends were cut back, 3 bases at V and 1 base at J, with 13 bases in the middle. Germline values: CDR1 MGHRA, CDR2 YSYEKL. The CDR3 is CASSHGRDSSYEQYF. The CDR3 nucleotides are TGCGCCAGCAGCCACGGCCGGGACTCATCCTACGAGCAGTACTTC.

V is TRBV6-5 and J is TRBJ1-2, with D perhaps matching TRBD1 (5 bases). CDR3 length: 13 amino acids. The germline V gene has CDR1 MNHEY and CDR2 SVGAGI. V was cut by 0 bases and J by 7 bases, with 9 bases left in between. CDR3 DNA sequence: TGTGCCAGCAGTTACTCGAGACAGAGTGGCTACACCTTC. Protein: CASSYSRQSGYTF.

This chain connects TRBV5-6 to TRBJ1-2; tentatively, D is TRBD1 (6 bases). Between the trimmed V and J ends, which lost 1 base and 8 bases, there was a span of 18 bases. The CDR3 is made up of 15 amino acids. Germline lookup yields CDR1 SGHDT and CDR2 YYEEEE. CDR3: CASSLLRSGAGGYTF. In DNA, the CDR3 is TGTGCCAGCAGCTTGCTTCGGTCAGGGGCAGGAGGCTACACCTTC.

V usage is TRBV5-8 and J usage is TRBJ1-2; 7 bases match TRBD1. The CDR3 loop spans 14 amino acids. V was clipped by 4 bases and J by 14 bases; unmatched bases: 17. Per germline, CDR1 SGHTS and CDR2 YDEGEE. CDR3 nucleotide sequence: TGTGCCAGCAGCCATCAAGACAGGGCTGGAGGAGAGACCTTC. Encoded protein: CASSHQDRAGGETF.

This clone was detected a few times. The chain employs TRBV18 and TRBJ1-5; 8 bases match TRBD1. V lost 3 bases, J lost 6 bases, and 1 base stayed unmatched. This CDR3 comprises 13 residues. Germline V gene lookup returns CDR1 KGHSH and CDR2 LQKENI. The CDR3: CASSPDRAQPQHF. In DNA form, the CDR3 reads TGTGCCAGCTCACCGGACAGGGCTCAGCCCCAGCATTTT. The entire variable domain, with the rest obtained from reference TRBV18 and TRBJ1-5, is as follows: NAGVMQNPRHLVRRRGQEARLRCSPMKGHSHVYWYRQLPEEGLKFMVYLQKENIIDESGMPKERFSAEFPKEGPSILRIQQVVRGDSAAYFCASSPDRAQPQHFGDGTRLSIL.

The rearrangement links TRBV28 to TRBJ1-5; the D is unclear. Germline V gene sequence: CDR1 MDHEN, CDR2 SYDVKM. This CDR3 has 12 residues. V dropped 7 bases and J dropped 2 bases, with 6 bases sitting between them. The CDR3 DNA is TGTGCCAGCAAATCTGGCAATCAGCCCCAGCATTTT. This sequence encodes CASKSGNQPQHF. Supplemented by reference TRBV28 and TRBJ1-5, the full variable domain reads DVKVTQSSRYLVKRTGEKVFLECVQDMDHENMFWYRQDPGLGLRLIYFSYDVKMKEKGDIPEGYSVSREKKERFSLILESASTNQTSMYLCASKSGNQPQHFGDGTRLSIL.